This entry concerns a single TCR beta chain. TCRdb's table, derived via immunoSEQ multiplex PCR, lists solely in-frame clones and lacks some. The repertoire has roughly 60,000 clones, 70% to 90% of them found once; the top ten carry 1.5% to 2.5%. The sample originates from a study of OX40 agonist ivuxolimab in advanced cancers. The CDR3 length is 13 residues. V was shortened by 4 bases and J by 2 bases, with 7 bases between the two germline ends. Germline V CDR1 and CDR2: MNHNS, SASEGT. The sequence was obtained from an adult with an advanced solid tumor such as melanoma, head and neck, liver or kidney cancer. Sequencing was performed on CD4+ or CD8+ T cells sorted from blood, taken in a trial of the OX40 agonist ivuxolimab. The chain joins TRBV6-1 to TRBJ2-3; D not certain. CDR3 amino acids: CASSGSDTDTQYF. The CDR3 coding sequence is TGTGCCAGCAGTGGCTCGGACACAGATACGCAGTATTTT.